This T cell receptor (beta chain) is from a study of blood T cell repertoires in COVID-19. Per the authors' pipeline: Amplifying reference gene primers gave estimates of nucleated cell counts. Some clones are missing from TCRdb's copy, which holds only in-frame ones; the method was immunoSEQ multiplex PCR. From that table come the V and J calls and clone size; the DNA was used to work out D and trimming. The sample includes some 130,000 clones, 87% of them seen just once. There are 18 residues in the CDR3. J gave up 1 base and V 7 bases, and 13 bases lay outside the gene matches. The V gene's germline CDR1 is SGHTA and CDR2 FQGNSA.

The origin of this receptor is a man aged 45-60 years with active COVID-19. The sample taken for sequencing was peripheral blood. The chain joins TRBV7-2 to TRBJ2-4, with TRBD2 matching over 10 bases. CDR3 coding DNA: TGTGCCAGCAAACCAAGAAGCGGGGGGGCCATGGCCAAAAACATTCAGTACTTC. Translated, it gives CASKPRSGGAMAKNIQYF.